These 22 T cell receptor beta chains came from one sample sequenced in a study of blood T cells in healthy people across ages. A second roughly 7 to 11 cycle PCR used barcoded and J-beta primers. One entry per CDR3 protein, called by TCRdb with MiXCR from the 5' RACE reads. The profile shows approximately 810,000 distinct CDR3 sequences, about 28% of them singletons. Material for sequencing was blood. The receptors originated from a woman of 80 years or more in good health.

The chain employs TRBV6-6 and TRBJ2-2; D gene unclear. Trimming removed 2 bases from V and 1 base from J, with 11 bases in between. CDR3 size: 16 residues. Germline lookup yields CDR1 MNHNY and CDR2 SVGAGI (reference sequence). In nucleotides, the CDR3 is TGTGCCAGCAGTTACGAACCAGGACGGAACACCGGGGAGCTGTTTTTT. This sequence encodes CASSYEPGRNTGELFF.

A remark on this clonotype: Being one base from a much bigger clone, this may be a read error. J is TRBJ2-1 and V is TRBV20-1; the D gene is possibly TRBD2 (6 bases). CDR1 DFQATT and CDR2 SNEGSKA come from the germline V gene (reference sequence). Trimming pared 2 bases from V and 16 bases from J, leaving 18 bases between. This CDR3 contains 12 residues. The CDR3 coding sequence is TGCAGTGCTAGACGAGGGACTCTCGTCGATTTCTTC. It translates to CSARRGTLVDFF.

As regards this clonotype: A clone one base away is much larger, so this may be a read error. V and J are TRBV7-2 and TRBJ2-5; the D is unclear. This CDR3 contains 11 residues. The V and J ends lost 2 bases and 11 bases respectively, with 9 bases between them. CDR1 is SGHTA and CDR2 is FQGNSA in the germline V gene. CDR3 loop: CASSLTDKQYF. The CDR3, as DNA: TGTGCCAGCAGCTTAACTGACAAGCAGTACTTC.

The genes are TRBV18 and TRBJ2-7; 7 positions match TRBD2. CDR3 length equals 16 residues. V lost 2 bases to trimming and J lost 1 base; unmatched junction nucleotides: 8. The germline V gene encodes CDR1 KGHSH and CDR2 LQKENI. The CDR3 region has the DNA TGTGCCAGCTCACCAGATCGAGCGGGGCTTTCCTACGAGCAGTACTTC. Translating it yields CASSPDRAGLSYEQYF. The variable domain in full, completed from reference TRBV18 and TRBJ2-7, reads NAGVMQNPRHLVRRRGQEARLRCSPMKGHSHVYWYRQLPEEGLKFMVYLQKENIIDESGMPKERFSAEFPKEGPSILRIQQVVRGDSAAYFCASSPDRAGLSYEQYFGPGTRLTVT.

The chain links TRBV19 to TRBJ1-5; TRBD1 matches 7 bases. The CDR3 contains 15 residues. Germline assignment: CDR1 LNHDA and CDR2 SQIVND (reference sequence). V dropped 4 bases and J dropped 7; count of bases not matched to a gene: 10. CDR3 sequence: CASSTMPGGGQPQHF. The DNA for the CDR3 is TGTGCCAGTAGTACAATGCCAGGGGGAGGGCAGCCCCAGCATTTT.

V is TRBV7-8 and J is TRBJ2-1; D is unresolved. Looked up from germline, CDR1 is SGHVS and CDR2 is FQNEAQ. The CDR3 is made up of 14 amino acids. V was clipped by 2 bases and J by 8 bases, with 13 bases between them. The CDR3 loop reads CASSLTLLDHEQFF. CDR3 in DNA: TGTGCCAGCAGCTTAACTCTACTTGACCATGAGCAGTTCTTC.

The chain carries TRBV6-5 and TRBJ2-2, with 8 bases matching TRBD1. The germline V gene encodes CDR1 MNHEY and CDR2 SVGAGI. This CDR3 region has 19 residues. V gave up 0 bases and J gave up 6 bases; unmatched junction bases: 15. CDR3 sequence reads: CASSYSIPGQDIVAGELFF. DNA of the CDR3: TGTGCCAGCAGTTACTCCATCCCGGGACAGGATATCGTCGCCGGGGAGCTGTTTTTT.

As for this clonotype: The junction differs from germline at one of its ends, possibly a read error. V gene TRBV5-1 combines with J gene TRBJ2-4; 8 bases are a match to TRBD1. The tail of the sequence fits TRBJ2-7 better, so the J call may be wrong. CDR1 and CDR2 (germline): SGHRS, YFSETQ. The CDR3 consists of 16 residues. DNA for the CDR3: TGCGCCAGCGGCTTGGCCCCCGGACAGGGCTCCTACGAGCAGTACTTC. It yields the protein CASGLAPGQGSYEQYF.

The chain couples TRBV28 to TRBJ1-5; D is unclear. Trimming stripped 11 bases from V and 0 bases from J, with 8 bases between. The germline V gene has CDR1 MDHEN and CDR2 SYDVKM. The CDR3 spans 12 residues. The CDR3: CAARSSNQPQHF. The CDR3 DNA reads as TGTGCCGCCCGGTCTAGCAATCAGCCCCAGCATTTT.

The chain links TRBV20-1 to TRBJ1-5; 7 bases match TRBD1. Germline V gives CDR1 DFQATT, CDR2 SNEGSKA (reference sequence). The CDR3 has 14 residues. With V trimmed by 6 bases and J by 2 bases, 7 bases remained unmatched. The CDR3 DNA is TGCAGTGCAAACAGGGGTATGGGCAATCAGCCCCAGCATTTT. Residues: CSANRGMGNQPQHF.

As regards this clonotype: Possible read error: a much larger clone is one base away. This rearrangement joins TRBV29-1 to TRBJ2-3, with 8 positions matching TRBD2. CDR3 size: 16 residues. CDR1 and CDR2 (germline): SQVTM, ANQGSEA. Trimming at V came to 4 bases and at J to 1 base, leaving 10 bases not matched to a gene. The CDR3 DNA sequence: TGCAGCGTTGGCTCCTACCGGGGGGGCGGCACAGATACGCAGTATTTT. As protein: CSVGSYRGGGTDTQYF.

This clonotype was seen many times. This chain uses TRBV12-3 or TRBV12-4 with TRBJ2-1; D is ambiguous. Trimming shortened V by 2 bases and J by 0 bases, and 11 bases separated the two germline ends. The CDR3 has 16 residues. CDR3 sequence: CASSLLRPTSYNEQFF. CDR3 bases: TGTGCCAGCAGTTTACTTAGACCAACCTCCTACAATGAGCAGTTCTTC.

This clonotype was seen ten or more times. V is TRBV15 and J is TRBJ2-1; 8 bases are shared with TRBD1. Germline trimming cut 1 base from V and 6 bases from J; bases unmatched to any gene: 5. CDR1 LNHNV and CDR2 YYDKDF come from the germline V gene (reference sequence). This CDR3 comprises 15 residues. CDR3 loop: CATSRGQGASNEQFF. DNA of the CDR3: TGTGCCACCAGCAGAGGGCAGGGGGCTTCCAATGAGCAGTTCTTC.

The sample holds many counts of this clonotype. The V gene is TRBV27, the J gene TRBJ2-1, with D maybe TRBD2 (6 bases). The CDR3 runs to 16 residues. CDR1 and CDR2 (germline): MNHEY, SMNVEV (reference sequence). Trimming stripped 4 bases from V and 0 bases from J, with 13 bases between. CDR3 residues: CASSSLGGSSYNEQFF. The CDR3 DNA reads TGTGCCAGCAGTTCCCTCGGGGGTAGCTCCTACAATGAGCAGTTCTTC.

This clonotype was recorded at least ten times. The CDR3 sequence: CASSLSASGANVLTF. The CDR3 bases are TGTGCCAGCAGCTTATCGGCCTCTGGGGCCAACGTCCTGACTTTC. The V gene is TRBV5-5, the J gene TRBJ2-6; D unresolved. V was shortened by 2 bases and J by 0 bases, with 6 bases between the two germline ends. Germline V gene lookup returns CDR1 SGHKS and CDR2 YYEKEE (reference sequence). The CDR3 covers 15 residues. Using reference TRBV5-5 and TRBJ2-6 for the parts outside the CDR3, the full variable domain is DAGVTQSPTHLIKTRGQQVTLRCSPISGHKSVSWYQQVLGQGPQFIFQYYEKEERGRGNFPDRFSARQFPNYSSELNVNALLLGDSALYLCASSLSASGANVLTFGAGSRLTVL.

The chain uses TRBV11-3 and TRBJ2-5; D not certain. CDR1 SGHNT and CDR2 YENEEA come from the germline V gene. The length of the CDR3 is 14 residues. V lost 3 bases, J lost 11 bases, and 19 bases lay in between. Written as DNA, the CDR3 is TGTGCCAGCAGCTTCGAGAACAGCCACAATGAGCAGTACTTC. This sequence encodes CASSFENSHNEQYF. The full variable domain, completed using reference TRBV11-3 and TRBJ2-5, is EAGVVQSPRYKIIEKKQPVAFWCNPISGHNTLYWYLQNLGQGPELLIRYENEEAVDDSQLPKDRFSAERLKGVDSTLKIQPAELGDSAVYLCASSFENSHNEQYFGPGTRLLVL.

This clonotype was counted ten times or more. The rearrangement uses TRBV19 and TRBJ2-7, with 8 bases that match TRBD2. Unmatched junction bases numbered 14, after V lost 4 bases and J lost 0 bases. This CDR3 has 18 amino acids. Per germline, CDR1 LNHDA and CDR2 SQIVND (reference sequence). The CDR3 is CASSTSYPGGAGSYEQYF. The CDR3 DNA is TGTGCCAGTAGTACTTCCTATCCCGGGGGGGCCGGCTCCTACGAGCAGTACTTC.

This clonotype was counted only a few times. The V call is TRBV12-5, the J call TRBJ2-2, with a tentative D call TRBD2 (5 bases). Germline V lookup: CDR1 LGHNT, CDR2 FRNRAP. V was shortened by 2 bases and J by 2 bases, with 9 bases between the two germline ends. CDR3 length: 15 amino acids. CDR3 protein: CASGLHGVNTGELFF. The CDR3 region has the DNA TGTGCTAGTGGTTTGCACGGGGTCAACACCGGGGAGCTGTTTTTT.

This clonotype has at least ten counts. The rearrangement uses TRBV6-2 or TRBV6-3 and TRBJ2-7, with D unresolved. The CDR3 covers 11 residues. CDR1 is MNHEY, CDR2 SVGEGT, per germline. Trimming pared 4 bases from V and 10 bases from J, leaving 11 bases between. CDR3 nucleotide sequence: TGTGCCAGCAGTTCCCTCTCCGCCCAGTACTTC. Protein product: CASSSLSAQYF.

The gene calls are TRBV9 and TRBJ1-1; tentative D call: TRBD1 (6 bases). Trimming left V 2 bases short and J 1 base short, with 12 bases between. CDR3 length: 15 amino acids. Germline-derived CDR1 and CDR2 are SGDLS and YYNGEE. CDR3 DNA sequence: TGTGCCAGCAGCGTTAGACAGGACCCGAACACTGAAGCTTTCTTT. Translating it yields CASSVRQDPNTEAFF.

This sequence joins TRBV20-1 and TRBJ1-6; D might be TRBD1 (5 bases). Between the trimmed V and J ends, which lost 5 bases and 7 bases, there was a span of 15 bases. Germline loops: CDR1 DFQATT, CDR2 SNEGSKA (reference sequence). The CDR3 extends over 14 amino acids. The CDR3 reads CSAPVPSGNSPLHF. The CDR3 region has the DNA TGCAGTGCTCCAGTCCCGTCAGGGAATTCACCCCTCCACTTT.

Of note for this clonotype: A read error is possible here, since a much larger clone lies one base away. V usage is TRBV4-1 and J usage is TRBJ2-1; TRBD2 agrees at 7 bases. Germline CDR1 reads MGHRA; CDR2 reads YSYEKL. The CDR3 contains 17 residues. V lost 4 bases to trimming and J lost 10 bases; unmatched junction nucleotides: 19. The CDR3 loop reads CASSPSGSYFGSYEQFF. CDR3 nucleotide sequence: TGCGCCAGCAGCCCTAGCGGCTCCTACTTCGGGTCCTACGAGCAGTTCTTC.